The clone carrying this T cell receptor (beta chain) has just one count. This record belongs to a study of lymphopenia after photon versus proton radiotherapy. The CDR3 extends over 15 amino acids. Trimming cost V 5 bases and J 0 bases, with 11 bases left between them. CDR1 MNHNY and CDR2 SVGAGI come from the germline V gene (reference sequence). TCRdb keeps only in-frame clones here, not all; method: immunoSEQ multiplex PCR. Among fewer than 45,000 clones listed, about 86% were seen once. The specimen was peripheral blood, collected from a patient treated with proton-based radiotherapy. This clonotype was obtained from a woman in her seventies with pancreatic cancer. Some clones in this sample may be carry-over from other donors' samples. This chain connects TRBV6-6 to TRBJ1-3, with D hard to call. CDR3 sequence reads: CASSPDGSSGNTIYF. The CDR3 DNA is TGTGCCAGCAGTCCCGACGGCAGCTCTGGAAACACCATATATTTT.